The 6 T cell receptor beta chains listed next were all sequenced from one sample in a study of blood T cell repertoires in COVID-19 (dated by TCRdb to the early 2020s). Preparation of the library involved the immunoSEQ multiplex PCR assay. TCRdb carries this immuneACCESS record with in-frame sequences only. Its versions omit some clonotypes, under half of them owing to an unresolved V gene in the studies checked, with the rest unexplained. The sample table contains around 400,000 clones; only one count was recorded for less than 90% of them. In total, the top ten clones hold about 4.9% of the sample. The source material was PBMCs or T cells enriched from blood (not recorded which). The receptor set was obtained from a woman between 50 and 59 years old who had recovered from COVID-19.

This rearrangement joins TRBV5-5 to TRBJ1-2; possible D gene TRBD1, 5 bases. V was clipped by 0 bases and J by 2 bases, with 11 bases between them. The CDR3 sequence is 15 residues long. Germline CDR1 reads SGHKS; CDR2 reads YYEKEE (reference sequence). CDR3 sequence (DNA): TGTGCCAGCAGCTTGGGACCCAGGGAAAACTATGGCTACACCTTC. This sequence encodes CASSLGPRENYGYTF.

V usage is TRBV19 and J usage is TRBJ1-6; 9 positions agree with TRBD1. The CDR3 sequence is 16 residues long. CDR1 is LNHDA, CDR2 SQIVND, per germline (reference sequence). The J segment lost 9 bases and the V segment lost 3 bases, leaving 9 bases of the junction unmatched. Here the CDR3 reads CASSIGTGSSISPLHF. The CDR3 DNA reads TGTGCCAGTAGTATTGGGACAGGGTCGTCCATTTCACCCCTCCACTTT.

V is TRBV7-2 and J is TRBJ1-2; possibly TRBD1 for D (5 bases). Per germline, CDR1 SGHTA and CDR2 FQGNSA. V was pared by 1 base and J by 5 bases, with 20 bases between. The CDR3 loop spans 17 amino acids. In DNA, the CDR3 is TGTGCCAGCAGCTTAGTTGTTTCGCGGACACAAACGTATGGCTACACCTTC. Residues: CASSLVVSRTQTYGYTF. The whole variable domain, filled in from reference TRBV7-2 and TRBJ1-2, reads GAGVSQSPSNKVTEKGKDVELRCDPISGHTALYWYRQSLGQGLEFLIYFQGNSAPDKSGLPSDRFSAERTGGSVSTLTIQRTQQEDSAVYLCASSLVVSRTQTYGYTFGSGTRLTVV.

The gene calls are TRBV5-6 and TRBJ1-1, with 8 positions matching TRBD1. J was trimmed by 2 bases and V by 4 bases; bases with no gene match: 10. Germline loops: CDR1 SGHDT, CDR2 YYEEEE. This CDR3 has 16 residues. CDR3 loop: CASSRVGQALNTEAFF. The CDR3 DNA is TGTGCCAGCAGCCGCGTGGGACAGGCGTTAAACACTGAAGCTTTCTTT.

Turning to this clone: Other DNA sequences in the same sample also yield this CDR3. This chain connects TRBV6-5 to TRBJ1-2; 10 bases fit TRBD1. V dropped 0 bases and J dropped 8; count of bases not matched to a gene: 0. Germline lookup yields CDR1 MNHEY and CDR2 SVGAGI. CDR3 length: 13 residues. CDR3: CASSYSTGGGYTF. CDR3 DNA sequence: TGTGCCAGCAGTTACTCGACAGGGGGCGGCTACACCTTC.

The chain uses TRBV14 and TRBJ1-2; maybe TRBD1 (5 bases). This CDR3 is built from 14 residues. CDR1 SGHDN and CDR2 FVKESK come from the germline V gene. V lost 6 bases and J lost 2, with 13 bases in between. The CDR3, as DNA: TGTGCCAGCAGTACCAATCACAGGAACTATGGCTACACCTTC. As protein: CASSTNHRNYGYTF.